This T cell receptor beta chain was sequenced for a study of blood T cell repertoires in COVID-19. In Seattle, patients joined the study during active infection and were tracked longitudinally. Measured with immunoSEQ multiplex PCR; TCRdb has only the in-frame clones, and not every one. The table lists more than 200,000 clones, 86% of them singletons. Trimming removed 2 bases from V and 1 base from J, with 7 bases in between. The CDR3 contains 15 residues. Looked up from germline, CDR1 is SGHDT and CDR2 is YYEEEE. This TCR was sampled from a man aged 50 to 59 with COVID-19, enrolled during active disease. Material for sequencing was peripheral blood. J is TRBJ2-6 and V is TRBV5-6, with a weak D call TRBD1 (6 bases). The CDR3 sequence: CASSLGGSGANVLTF. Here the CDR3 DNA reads TGTGCCAGCAGCTTAGGGGGTTCTGGGGCCAACGTCCTGACTTTC.